The clone carrying this T cell receptor beta chain was seen at least ten times. Its specificity is not known. Germline CDR1 MNHEY, CDR2 SVGAGI. The J segment lost 3 bases and the V segment lost 2 bases, leaving 6 bases of the junction unmatched. This CDR3 has 17 residues. This sample is part of a study of T cells after yellow fever vaccination. Points from the study as a whole: Post-booster repertoires contained most primary-vaccination clones again (approximately 95% CD4, 88% CD8). Faster peaking, at day 5 versus 15, marked a secondary response that was weaker. Relatively few clonotypes were ones that appeared in both CD4 and CD8 compartments.

A process of 5'RACE template switching, which added a universal primer site and UMIs, was used to make TCR cDNA. MiXCR was run by TCRdb on the 5' RACE reads, yielding one entry per CDR3 protein. This sample yields around 100,000 distinct CDR3 sequences, of which around 5.5% are seen a single time; about 41% belongs to the top ten. The sequencing here drew on CD8+ T cells sorted from PBMCs, taken 10 days after the yellow fever booster vaccination. The receptor comes from a man in his late teens or twenties who received the YFV17D yellow fever vaccine. The chain couples TRBV6-5 to TRBJ2-6; 8 bases match TRBD1. The CDR3: CASSYRDRLVGANVLTF. The CDR3 DNA is TGTGCCAGCAGTTACCGGGACAGGTTGGTTGGGGCCAACGTCCTGACTTTC.